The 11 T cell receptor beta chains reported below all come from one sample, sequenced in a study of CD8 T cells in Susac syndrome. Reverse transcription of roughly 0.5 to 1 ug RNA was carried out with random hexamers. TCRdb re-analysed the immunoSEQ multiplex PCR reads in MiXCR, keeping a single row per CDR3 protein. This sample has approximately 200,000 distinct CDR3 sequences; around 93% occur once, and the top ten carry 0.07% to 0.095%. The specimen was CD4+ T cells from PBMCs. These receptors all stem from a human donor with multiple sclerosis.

For the CDR3, the DNA is TGTGCCAGCAGTGATTTGGTGGGCGGGGATACGCAGTATTTT. Translation: CASSDLVGGDTQYF. This chain joins TRBV2 and TRBJ2-3, with D possibly TRBD2 on 5 matching bases. V was pared by 3 bases and J by 6 bases, with 13 bases between. This CDR3 has 14 amino acids. The germline CDR1 and CDR2 sequences are SNHLY and FYNNEI. The variable domain in full, completed from reference TRBV2 and TRBJ2-3, reads EPEVTQTPSHQVTQMGQEVILRCVPISNHLYFYWYRQILGQKVEFLVSFYNNEISEKSEIFDDQFSVERPDGSNFTLKIRSTKLEDSAMYFCASSDLVGGDTQYFGPGTRLTVL.

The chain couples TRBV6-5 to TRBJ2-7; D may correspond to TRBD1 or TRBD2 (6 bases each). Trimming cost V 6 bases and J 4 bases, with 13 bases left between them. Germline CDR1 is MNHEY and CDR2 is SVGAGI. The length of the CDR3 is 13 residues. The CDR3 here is CASSILGGYEQYF. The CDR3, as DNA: TGTGCCAGCAGCATCTTAGGGGGGTACGAGCAGTACTTC.

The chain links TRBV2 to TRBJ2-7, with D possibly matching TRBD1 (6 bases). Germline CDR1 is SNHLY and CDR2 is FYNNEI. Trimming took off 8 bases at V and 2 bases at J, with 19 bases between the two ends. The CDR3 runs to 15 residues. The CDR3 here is CASRTGTNGPYEQYV. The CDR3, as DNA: TGTGCCAGCCGGACCGGGACAAATGGTCCCTACGAGCAGTACGTC.

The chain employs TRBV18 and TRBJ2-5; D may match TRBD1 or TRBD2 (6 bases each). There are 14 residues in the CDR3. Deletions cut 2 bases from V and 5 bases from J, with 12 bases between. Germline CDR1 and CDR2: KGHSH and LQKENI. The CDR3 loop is CASSPGGRVETQYF. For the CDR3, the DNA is TGTGCCAGCTCACCAGGGGGGCGTGTGGAGACCCAGTACTTC.

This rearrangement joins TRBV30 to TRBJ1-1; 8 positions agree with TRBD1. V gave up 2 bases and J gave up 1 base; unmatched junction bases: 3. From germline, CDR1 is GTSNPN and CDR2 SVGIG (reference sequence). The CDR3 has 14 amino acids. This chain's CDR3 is CAWSTGTGNTEAFF. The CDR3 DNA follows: TGTGCCTGGAGTACCGGGACAGGGAACACTGAAGCTTTCTTT. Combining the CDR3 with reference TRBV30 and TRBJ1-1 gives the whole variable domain SQTIHQWPATLVQPVGSPLSLECTVEGTSNPNLYWYRQAAGRGLQLLFYSVGIGQISSEVPQNLSASRPQDRQFILSSKKLLLSDSGFYLCAWSTGTGNTEAFFGQGTRLTVV.

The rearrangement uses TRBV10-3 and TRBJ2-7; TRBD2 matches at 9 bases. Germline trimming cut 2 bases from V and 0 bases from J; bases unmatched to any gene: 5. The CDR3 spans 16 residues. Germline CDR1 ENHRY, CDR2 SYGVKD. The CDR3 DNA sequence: TGTGCCATCAGTGAGGGGAGCGGGGGGAGCTCCTACGAGCAGTACGTC. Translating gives CAISEGSGGSSYEQYV.

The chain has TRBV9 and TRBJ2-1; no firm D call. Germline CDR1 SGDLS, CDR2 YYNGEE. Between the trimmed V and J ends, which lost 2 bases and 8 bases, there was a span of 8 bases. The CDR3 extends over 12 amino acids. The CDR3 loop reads CASSVLFDEQFF. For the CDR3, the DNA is TGTGCCAGCAGCGTCCTTTTCGATGAGCAGTTCTTC.

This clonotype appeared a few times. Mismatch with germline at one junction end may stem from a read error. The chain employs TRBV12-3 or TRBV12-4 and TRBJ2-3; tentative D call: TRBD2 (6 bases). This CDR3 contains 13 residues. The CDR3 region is CASSLAGTDTQYF. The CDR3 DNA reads TGTGCCAGCAGCTTAGCGGGCACAGATACGCAGTATTTT.

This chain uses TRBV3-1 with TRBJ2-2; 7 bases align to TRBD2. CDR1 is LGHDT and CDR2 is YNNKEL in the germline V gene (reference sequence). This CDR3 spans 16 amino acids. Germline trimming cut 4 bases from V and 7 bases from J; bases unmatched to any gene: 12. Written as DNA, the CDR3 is TGTGCCAGCAGCCCGACCGGGACTACAACGTACGGGGAGCTGTTTTTT. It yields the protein CASSPTGTTTYGELFF.

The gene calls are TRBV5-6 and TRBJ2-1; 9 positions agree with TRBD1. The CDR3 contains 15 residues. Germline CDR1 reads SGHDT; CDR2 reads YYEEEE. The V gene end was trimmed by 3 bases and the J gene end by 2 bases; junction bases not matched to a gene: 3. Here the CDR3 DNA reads TGTGCCAGCAGCTGGGGACAGGGCACCTACAATGAGCAGTTCTTC. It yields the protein CASSWGQGTYNEQFF.

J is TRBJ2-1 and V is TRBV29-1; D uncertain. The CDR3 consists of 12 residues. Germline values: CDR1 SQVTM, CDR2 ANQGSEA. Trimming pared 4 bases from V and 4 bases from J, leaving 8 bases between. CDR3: CSVAGSYNEQFF. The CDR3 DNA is TGCAGCGTTGCCGGGTCTTACAATGAGCAGTTCTTC.